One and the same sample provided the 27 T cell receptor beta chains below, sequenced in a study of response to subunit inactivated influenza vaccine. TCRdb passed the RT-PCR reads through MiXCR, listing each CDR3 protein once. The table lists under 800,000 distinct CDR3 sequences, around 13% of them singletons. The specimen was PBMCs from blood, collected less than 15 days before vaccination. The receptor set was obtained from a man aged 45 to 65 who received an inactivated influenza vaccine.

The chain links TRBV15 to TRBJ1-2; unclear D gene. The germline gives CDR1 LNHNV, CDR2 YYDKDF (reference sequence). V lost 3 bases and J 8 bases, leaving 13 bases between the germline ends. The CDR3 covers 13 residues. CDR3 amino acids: CATSSGKVGGYTF. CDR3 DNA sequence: TGTGCCACCAGCAGTGGGAAGGTGGGCGGCTACACCTTC. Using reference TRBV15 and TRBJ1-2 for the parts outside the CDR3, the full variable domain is DAMVIQNPRYQVTQFGKPVTLSCSQTLNHNVMYWYQQKSSQAPKLLFHYYDKDFNNEADTPDNFQSRRPNTSFCFLDIRSPGLGDTAMYLCATSSGKVGGYTFGSGTRLTVV.

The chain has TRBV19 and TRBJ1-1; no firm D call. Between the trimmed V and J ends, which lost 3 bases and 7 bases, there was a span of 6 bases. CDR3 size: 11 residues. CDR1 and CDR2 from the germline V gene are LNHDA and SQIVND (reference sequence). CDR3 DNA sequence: TGTGCCAGTAGTATTTCGGTTGAAGCTTTCTTT. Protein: CASSISVEAFF.

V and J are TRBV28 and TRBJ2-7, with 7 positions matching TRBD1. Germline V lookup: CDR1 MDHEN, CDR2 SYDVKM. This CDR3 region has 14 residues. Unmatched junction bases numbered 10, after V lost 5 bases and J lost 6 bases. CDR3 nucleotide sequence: TGTGCCAGCAGTCCGGGACAGATATTAGCCGAGCAGTACTTC. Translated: CASSPGQILAEQYF.

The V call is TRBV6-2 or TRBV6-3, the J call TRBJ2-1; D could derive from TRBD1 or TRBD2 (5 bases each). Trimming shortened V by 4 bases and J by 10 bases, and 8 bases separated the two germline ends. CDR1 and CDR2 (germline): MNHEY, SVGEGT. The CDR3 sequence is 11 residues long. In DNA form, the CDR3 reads TGTGCCAGCAGTTGGTGGGGGGAGCAGTTCTTC. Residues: CASSWWGEQFF.

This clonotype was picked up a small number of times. The CDR3 sequence: CASSKEETGSGGYTF. The CDR3 nucleotides read TGTGCCAGCAGTAAAGAAGAGACAGGAAGTGGTGGCTACACCTTC. The V gene is TRBV2, the J gene TRBJ1-2, with D possibly TRBD1 on 6 matching bases. Deletions cut 5 bases from V and 7 bases from J, with 20 bases between. Looked up from germline, CDR1 is SNHLY and CDR2 is FYNNEI. The length of the CDR3 is 15 residues.

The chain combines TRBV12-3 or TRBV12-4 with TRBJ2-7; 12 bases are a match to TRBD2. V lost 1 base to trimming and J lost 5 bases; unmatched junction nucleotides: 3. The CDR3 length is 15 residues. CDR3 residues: CASSLGLAGVDEQYF. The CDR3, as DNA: TGTGCCAGCAGTTTAGGACTAGCGGGAGTGGACGAGCAGTACTTC.

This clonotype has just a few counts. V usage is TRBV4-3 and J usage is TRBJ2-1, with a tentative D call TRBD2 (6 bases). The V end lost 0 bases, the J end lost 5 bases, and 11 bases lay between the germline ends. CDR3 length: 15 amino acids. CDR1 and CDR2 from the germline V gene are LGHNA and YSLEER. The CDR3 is CASSQDWGDHNEQFF. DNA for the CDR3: TGCGCCAGCAGCCAAGATTGGGGGGACCACAATGAGCAGTTCTTC.

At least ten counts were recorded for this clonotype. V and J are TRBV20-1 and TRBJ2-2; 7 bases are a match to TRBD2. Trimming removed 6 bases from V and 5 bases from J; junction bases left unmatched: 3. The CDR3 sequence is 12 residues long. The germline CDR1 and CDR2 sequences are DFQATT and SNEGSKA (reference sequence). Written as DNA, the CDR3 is TGCAGTGCAACACTAGCGACCGGGGAGCTGTTTTTT. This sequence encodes CSATLATGELFF.

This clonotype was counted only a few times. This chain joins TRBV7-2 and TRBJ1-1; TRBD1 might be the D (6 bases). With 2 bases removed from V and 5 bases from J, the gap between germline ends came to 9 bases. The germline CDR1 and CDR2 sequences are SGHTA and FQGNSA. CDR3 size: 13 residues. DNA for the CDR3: TGTGCCAGCAGCTTATTACAGGGAACTGAAGCTTTCTTT. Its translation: CASSLLQGTEAFF.

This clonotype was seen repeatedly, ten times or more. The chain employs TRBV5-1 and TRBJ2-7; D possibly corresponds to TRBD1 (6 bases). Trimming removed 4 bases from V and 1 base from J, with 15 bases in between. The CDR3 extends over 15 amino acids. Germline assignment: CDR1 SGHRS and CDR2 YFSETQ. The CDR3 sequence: CASSPTGHQSYEQYF. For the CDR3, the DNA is TGCGCCAGCAGCCCAACGGGACACCAATCCTACGAGCAGTACTTC.

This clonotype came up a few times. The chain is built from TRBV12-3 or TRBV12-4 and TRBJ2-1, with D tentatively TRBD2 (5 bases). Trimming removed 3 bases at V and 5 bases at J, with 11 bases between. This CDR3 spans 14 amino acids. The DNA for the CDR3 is TGTGCCAGCAGTTTGAGGGTAGGCAACAATGAGCAGTTCTTC. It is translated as CASSLRVGNNEQFF.

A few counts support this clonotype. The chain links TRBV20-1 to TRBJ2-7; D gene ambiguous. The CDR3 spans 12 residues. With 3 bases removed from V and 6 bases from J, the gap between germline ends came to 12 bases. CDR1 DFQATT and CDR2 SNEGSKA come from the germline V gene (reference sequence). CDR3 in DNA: TGCAGTGCTAGTGGGCAGAAGATCGAGCAGTACTTC. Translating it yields CSASGQKIEQYF.

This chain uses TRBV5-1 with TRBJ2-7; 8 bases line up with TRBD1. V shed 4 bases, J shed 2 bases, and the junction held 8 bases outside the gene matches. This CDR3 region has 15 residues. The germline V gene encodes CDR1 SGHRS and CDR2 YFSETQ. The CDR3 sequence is CASSLETGVPYEQYF. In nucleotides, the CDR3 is TGCGCCAGCAGCCTGGAGACAGGGGTTCCCTACGAGCAGTACTTC.

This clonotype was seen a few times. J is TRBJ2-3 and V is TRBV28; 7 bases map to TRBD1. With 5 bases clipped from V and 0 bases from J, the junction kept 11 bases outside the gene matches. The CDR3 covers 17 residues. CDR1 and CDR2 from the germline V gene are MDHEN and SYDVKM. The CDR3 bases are TGTGCCAGCAGTACACGGACAGGTCCTACTAGCACAGATACGCAGTATTTT. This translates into CASSTRTGPTSTDTQYF.

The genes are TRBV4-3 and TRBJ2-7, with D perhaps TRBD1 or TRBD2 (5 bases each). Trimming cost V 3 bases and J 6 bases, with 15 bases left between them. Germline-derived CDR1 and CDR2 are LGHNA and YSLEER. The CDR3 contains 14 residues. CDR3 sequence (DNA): TGCGCCAGCAGCCAGTGGACACGGACTGGCGAGCAGTACTTC. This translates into CASSQWTRTGEQYF.

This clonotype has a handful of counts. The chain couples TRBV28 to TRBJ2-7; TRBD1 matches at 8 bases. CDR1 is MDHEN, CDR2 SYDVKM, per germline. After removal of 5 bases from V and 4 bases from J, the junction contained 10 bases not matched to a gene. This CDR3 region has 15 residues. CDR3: CASSGAGRGLYEQYF. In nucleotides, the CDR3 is TGTGCCAGCAGTGGGGCCGGCAGGGGGCTTTACGAGCAGTACTTC.

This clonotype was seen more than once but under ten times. The CDR3 here is CASAPGDTDTQYF. Here the CDR3 DNA reads TGTGCCAGCGCCCCGGGGGACACAGATACGCAGTATTTT. The rearrangement links TRBV9 to TRBJ2-3; D is perhaps TRBD2 (6 bases). The germline gives CDR1 SGDLS, CDR2 YYNGEE. V was cut by 7 bases and J by 2 bases, with 11 bases left in between. The CDR3 loop spans 13 amino acids. The whole variable domain, remainder taken from reference TRBV9 and TRBJ2-3, is DSGVTQTPKHLITATGQRVTLRCSPRSGDLSVYWYQQSLDQGLQFLIQYYNGEERAKGNILERFSAQQFPDLHSELNLSSLELGDSALYFCASAPGDTDTQYFGPGTRLTVL.

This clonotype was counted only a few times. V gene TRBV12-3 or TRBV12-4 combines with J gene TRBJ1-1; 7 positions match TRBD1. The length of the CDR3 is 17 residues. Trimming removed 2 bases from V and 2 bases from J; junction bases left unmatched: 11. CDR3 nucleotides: TGTGCCAGCAGTTTAATTGGGGGACAGTCAAAAAACACTGAAGCTTTCTTT. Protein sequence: CASSLIGGQSKNTEAFF.

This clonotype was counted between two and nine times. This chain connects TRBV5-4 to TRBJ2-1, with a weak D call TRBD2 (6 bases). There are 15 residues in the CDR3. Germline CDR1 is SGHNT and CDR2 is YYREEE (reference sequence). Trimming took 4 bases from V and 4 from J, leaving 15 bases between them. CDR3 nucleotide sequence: TGTGCCAGCAGCCTGCGTGGGGGGAAATACAATGAGCAGTTCTTC. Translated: CASSLRGGKYNEQFF.

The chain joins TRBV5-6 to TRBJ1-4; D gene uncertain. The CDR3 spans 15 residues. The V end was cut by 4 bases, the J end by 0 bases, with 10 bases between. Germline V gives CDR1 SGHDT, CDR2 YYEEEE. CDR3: CASSRRTATNEKLFF. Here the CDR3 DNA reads TGTGCCAGCAGCCGTCGTACAGCAACTAATGAAAAACTGTTTTTT.

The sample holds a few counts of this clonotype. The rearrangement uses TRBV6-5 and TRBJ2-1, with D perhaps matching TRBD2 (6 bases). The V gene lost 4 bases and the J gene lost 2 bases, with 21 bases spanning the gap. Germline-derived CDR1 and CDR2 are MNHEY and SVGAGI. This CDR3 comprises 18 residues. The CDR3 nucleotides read TGTGCCAGCAGTTTGATTGGGTGGTTTAGCGGAGCCTACAATGAGCAGTTCTTC. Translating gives CASSLIGWFSGAYNEQFF.

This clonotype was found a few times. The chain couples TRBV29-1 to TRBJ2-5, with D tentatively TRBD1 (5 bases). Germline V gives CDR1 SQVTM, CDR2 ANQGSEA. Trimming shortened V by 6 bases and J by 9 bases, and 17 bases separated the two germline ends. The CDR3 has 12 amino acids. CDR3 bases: TGCAGCGTGCTACAGGACGATTGGGCCCAGTACTTC. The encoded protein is CSVLQDDWAQYF. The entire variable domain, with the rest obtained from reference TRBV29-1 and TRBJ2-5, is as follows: SAVISQKPSRDICQRGTSLTIQCQVDSQVTMMFWYRQQPGQSLTLIATANQGSEATYESGFVIDKFPISRPNLTFSTLTVSNMSPEDSSIYLCSVLQDDWAQYFGPGTRLLVL.

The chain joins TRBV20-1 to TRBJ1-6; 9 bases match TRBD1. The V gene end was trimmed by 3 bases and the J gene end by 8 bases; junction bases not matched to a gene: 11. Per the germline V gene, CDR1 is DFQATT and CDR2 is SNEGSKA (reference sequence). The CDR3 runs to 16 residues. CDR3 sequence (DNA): TGCAGTGCTAGCCCAACAGGGGGCAACGGGGATTCACCCCTCCACTTT. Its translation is CSASPTGGNGDSPLHF.

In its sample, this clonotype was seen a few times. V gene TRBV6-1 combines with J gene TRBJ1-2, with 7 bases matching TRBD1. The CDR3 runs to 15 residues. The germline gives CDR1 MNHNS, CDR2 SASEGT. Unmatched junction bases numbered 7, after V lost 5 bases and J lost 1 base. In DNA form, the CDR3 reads TGTGCCAGCAGTCGGCACCGGGACAGTAACTATGGCTACACCTTC. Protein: CASSRHRDSNYGYTF.

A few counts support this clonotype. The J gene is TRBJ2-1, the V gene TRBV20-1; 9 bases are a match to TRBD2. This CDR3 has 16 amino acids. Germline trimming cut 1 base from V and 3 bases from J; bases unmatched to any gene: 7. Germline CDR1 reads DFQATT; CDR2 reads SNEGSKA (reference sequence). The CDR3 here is CSARAAGGPDYNEQFF. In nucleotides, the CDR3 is TGCAGTGCTAGAGCAGCGGGAGGACCTGACTACAATGAGCAGTTCTTC.

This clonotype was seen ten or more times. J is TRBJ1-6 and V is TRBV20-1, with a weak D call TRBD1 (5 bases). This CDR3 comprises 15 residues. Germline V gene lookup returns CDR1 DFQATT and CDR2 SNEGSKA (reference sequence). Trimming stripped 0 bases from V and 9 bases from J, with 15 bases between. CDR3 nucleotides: TGCAGTGCTAGAGATCCGGACCAGGGTAGTTCACCCCTCCACTTT. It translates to CSARDPDQGSSPLHF.

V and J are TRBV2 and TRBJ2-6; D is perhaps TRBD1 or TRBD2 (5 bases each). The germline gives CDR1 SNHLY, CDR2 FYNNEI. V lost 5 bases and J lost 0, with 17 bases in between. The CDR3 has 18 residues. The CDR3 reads CASSLRAGLNSGANVLTF. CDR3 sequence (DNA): TGTGCCAGCAGTTTGCGGGCAGGGCTGAACTCTGGGGCCAACGTCCTGACTTTC.